The rows below give T cell receptor beta chains drawn from one sample of a study of blood T cell repertoires in COVID-19. Only in-frame clones appear in the TCRdb table, and some are missing; sequencing was by immunoSEQ multiplex PCR. This table has more than 90,000 clones, over 80% appearing once. The sequenced sample consisted of peripheral blood. These receptors were collected from a woman in her 70s with acute or convalescent COVID-19. Both conserved end residues are part of each CDR3. Each record gives: J gene, D gene, V gene, clone size, CDR3 DNA, CDR3 protein. The D gene is left open where the match is weak. The size entry is marked missing in some rows and otherwise reads once, few, many or a size class.

j_gene: TRBJ1-2; d_gene: NA; v_gene: TRBV18; abundance: NA; CDR3nt: TGTGCCAGCTCACCCTATGTTACAGGGTCCTATGGCTACACCTTC; CDR3aa: CASSPYVTGSYGYTF
j_gene: TRBJ1-2; d_gene: TRBD1; v_gene: TRBV7-2; abundance: NA; CDR3nt: TGTGCCAGCAGCCTCCGAGGACAGGGGGCGGGTGGCTACACCTTC; CDR3aa: CASSLRGQGAGGYTF
j_gene: TRBJ2-7; d_gene: NA; v_gene: TRBV7-2; abundance: NA; CDR3nt: TGTGCCAGCAGTCCACATCCCCGTGCCCGTCCGTACGAGCAGTACTTC; CDR3aa: CASSPHPRARPYEQYF
j_gene: TRBJ2-5; d_gene: NA; v_gene: TRBV7-9; abundance: NA; CDR3nt: TGTGCCAGCCCCTCAGGCGAGACCCAGTACTTC; CDR3aa: CASPSGETQYF
j_gene: TRBJ2-2; d_gene: TRBD1; v_gene: TRBV6-2/TRBV6-3; abundance: NA; CDR3nt: TGTGCCAGCAGTTCTCCTTACCGGGACAGGGGTTCTCCCACCGGGGAGCTGTTTTTT; CDR3aa: CASSSPYRDRGSPTGELFF
j_gene: TRBJ1-2; d_gene: NA; v_gene: TRBV29-1; abundance: NA; CDR3nt: TGCAGCGTTGAGGGAGCGCATGGCTACACCTTC; CDR3aa: CSVEGAHGYTF
j_gene: TRBJ2-3; d_gene: NA; v_gene: TRBV7-8; abundance: NA; CDR3nt: TGTGCCAGCAGCTTGAGTACTAGCACAGATACGCAGTATTTT; CDR3aa: CASSLSTSTDTQYF
j_gene: TRBJ2-7; d_gene: NA; v_gene: TRBV11-3; abundance: once; CDR3nt: TGTGCCAGCAGCTTAGAAGGGGCTAAGGAGCAGTACTTC; CDR3aa: CASSLEGAKEQYF
j_gene: TRBJ2-5; d_gene: TRBD1; v_gene: TRBV28; abundance: NA; CDR3nt: TGTGCCAGCAGTTTACAGGGGGCGAGAGAGACCCAGTACTTC; CDR3aa: CASSLQGARETQYF
j_gene: TRBJ2-7; d_gene: NA; v_gene: TRBV5-4; abundance: few; CDR3nt: TGTGCCAGCAGCTTGGATGGCAGCTACGAGCAGTACTTC; CDR3aa: CASSLDGSYEQYF
j_gene: TRBJ2-7; d_gene: TRBD1; v_gene: TRBV2; abundance: once; CDR3nt: TGTGCCAGCAGTGAACAAGCAGGGGGCTTCTACGAGCAGTACTTC; CDR3aa: CASSEQAGGFYEQYF